This T cell receptor beta chain derives from a study of blood T cell repertoires in COVID-19. About the research overall: Both acute and convalescent COVID-19 samples were obtained from the United States, Italy and Spain. Sources were T cells, B-cell-depleted T cells, or PBMCs; the material itself was cDNA or gDNA.

How the authors handled the data: Cell counts per sample came from amplifying reference gene primers. TCRdb's copy holds only in-frame clones and misses some; the assay was immunoSEQ multiplex PCR. The V and J calls and clone size come from that table; D and trimming were worked out from the DNA. The repertoire holds over 200,000 clones, with about 85% as singletons. This CDR3 spans 15 amino acids. V was trimmed by 4 bases and J by 3 bases, leaving 16 bases between them. Germline V CDR1 and CDR2: LNHDA, SQIVND (reference sequence). There are a few counts of this clone. This study enrolled people aged about 18 to 95 from about two dozen US geographic areas.

V and J are TRBV19 and TRBJ2-7; a weak D match, TRBD2 (7 bases). Sequenced input: PBMCs or T cells enriched from blood (not recorded which). The sequence was obtained from a man in his thirties or forties who had recovered from COVID-19. The DNA for the CDR3 is TGTGCCAGTAGTAGGGGGGGCACCGAGTTCTACGAGCAGTACTTC. It yields the protein CASSRGGTEFYEQYF.